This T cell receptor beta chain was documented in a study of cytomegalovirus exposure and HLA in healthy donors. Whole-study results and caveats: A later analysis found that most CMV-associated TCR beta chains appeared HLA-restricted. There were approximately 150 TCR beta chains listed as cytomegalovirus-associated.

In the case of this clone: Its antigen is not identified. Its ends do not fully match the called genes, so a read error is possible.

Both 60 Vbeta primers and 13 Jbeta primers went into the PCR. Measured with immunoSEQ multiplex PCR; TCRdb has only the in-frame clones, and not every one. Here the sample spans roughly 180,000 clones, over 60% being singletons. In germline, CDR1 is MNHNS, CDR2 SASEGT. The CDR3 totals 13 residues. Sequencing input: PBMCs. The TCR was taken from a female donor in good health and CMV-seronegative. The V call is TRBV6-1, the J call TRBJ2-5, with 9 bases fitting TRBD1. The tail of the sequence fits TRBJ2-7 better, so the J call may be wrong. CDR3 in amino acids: CAGSGDRAHEQYF. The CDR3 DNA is TGTGCCGGCAGCGGGGACAGGGCCCACGAGCAGTACTTC.